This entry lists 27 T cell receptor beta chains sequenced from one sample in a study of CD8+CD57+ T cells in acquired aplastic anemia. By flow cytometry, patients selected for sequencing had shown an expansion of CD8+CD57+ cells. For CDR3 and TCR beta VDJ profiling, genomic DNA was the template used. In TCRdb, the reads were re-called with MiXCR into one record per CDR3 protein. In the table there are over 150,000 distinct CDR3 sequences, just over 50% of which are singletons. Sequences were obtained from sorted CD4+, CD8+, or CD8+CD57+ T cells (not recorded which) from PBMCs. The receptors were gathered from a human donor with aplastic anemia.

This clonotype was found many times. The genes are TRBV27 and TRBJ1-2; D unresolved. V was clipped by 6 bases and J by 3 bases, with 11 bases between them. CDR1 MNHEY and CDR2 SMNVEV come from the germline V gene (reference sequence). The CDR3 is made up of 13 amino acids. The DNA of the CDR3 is TGTGCCAGCAGCCTAGGGTTCCACTATGGCTACACCTTC. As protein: CASSLGFHYGYTF.

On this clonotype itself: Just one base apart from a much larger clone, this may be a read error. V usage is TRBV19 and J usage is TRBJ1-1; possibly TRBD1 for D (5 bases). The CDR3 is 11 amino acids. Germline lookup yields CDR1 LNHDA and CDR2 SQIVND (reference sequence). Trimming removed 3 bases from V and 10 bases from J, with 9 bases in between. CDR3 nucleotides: TGTGCCAGTAGTATGACAGCTGGAGCTTTCTTT. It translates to CASSMTAGAFF.

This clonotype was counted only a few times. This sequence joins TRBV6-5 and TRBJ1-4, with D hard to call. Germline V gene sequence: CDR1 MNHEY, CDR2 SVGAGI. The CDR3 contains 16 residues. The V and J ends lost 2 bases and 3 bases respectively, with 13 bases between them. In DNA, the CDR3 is TGTGCCAGCAGTTACCACCACAGCCCCGCTAATGAAAAACTGTTTTTT. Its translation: CASSYHHSPANEKLFF.

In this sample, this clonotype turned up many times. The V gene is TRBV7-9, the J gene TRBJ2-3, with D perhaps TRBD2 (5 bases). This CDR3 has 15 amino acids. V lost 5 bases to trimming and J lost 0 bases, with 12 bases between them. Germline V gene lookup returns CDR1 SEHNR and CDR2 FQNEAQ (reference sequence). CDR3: CASSTGESSTDTQYF. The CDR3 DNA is TGTGCCAGCAGCACCGGGGAATCTAGCACAGATACGCAGTATTTT.

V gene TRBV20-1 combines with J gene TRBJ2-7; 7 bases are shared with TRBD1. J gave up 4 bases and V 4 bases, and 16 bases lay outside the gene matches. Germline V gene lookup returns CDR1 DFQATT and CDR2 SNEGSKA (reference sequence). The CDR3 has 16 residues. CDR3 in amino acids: CSANPRTGWTGYEQYF. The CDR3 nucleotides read TGCAGTGCTAACCCACGGACAGGTTGGACGGGATACGAGCAGTACTTC.

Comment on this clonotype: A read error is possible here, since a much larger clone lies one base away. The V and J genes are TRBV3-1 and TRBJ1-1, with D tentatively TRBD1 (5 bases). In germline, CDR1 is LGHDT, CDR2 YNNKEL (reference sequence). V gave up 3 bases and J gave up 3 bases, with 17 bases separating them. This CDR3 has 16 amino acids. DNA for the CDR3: TGTGCCAGCAGCCACCGGGACGTCCGGAGGGACACTGAAGCTTTCTTT. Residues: CASSHRDVRRDTEAFF.

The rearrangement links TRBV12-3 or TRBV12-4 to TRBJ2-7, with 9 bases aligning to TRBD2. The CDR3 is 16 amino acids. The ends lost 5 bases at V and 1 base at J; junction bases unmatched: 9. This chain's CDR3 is CASSTQAGGGSYEQYF. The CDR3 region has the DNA TGTGCCAGCAGTACGCAGGCGGGAGGGGGGTCCTACGAGCAGTACTTC.

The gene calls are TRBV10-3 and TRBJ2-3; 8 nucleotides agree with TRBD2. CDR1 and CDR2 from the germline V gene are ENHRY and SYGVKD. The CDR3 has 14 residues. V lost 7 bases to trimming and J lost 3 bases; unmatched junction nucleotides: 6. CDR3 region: CAIKGGGWTDTQYF. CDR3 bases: TGTGCCATCAAGGGCGGGGGGTGGACAGATACGCAGTATTTT.

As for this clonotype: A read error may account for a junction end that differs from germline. Here the CDR3 DNA reads TGTGCCGGCAGTGACTCCGCGGGGGGCACAGATACGCAGTGTTTT. Translated: CAGSDSAGGTDTQCF. The rearrangement joins TRBV6-4 to TRBJ2-3; 8 nucleotides agree with TRBD2. Germline V gives CDR1 MRHNA, CDR2 SNTAGT. There are 15 residues in the CDR3.

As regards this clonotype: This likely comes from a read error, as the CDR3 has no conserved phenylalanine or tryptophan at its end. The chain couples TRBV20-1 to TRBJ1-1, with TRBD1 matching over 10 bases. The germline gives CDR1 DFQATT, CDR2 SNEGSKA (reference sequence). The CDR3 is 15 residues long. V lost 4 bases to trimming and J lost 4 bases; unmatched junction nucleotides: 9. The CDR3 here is CSAKNPDRGVTEAFY. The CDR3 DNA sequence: TGCAGTGCTAAAAATCCGGACAGGGGGGTCACTGAAGCTTTCTAT.

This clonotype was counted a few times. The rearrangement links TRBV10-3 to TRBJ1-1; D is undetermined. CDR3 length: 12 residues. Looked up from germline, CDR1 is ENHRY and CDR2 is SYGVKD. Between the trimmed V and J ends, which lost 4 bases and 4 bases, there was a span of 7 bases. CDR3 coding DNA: TGTGCCATCAGTGTGGACGGCACTGAAGCTTTCTTT. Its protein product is CAISVDGTEAFF.

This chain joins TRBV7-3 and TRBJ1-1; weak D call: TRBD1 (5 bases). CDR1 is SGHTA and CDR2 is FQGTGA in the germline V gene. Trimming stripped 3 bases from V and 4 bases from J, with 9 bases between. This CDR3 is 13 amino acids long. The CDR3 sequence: CASSFYGGTEAFF. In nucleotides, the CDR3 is TGTGCCAGCAGCTTCTACGGGGGCACTGAAGCTTTCTTT.

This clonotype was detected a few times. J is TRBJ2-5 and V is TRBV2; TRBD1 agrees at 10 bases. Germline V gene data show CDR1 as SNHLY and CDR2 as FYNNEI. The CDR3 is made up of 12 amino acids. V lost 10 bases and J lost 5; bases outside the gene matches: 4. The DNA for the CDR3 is TGTGCCACGACAGGGGGCGACGAGACCCAGTACTTC. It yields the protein CATTGGDETQYF.

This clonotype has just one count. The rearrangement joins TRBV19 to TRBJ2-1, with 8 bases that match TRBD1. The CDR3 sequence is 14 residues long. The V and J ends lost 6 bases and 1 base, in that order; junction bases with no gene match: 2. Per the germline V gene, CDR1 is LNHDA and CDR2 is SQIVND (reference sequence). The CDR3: CASSRQGSYNEQFF. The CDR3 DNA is TGTGCCAGTAGCCGACAGGGGTCCTACAATGAGCAGTTCTTC.

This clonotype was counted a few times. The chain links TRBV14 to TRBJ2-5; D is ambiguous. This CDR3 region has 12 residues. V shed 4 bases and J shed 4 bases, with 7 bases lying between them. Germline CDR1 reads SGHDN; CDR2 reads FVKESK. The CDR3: CASSRLVETQYF. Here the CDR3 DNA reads TGTGCCAGCAGCCGTCTGGTAGAGACCCAGTACTTC. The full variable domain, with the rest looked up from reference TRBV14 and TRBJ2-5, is EAGVTQFPSHSVIEKGQTVTLRCDPISGHDNLYWYRRVMGKEIKFLLHFVKESKQDESGMPNNRFLAERTGGTYSTLKVQPAELEDSGVYFCASSRLVETQYFGPGTRLLVL.

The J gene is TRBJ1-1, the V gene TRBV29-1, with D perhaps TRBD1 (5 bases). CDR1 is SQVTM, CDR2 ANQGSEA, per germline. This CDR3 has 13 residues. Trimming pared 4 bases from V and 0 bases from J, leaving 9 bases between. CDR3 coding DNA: TGCAGCGTTGCGTGGACACTGAACACTGAAGCTTTCTTT. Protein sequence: CSVAWTLNTEAFF.

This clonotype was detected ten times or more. CDR3 nucleotides: TGTGCCAGCAGCCATAATGAGATAGGTGGCTACACCTTC. This gives the protein CASSHNEIGGYTF. V gene TRBV4-2 combines with J gene TRBJ1-2, with D hard to call. The CDR3 contains 13 residues. Germline CDR1 and CDR2: LGHNA and YNFKEQ. Trimming removed 3 bases from V and 7 bases from J, with 12 bases in between.

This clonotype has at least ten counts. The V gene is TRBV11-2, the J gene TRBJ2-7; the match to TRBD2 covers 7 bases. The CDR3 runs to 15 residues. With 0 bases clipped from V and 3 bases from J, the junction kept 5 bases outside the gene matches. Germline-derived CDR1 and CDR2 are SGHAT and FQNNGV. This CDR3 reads CASSLEAGSNYEQYF. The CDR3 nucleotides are TGTGCCAGCAGCTTAGAAGCGGGATCTAACTACGAGCAGTACTTC.

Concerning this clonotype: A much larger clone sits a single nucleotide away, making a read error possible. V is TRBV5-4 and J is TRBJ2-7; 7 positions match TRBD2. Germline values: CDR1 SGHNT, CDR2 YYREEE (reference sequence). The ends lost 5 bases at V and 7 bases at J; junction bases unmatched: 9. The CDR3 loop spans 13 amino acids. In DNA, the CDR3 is TGTGCCAGCAGAGAAGAGGGAGGGACTGAGCAGTACTTC. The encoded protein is CASREEGGTEQYF.

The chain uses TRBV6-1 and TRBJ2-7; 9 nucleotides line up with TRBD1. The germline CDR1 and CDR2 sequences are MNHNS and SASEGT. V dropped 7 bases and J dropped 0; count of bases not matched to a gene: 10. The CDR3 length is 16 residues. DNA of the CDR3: TGTGCCAGCACTAGCAGGGGGACAGGGTTCTCCTACGAGCAGTACTTC. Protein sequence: CASTSRGTGFSYEQYF.

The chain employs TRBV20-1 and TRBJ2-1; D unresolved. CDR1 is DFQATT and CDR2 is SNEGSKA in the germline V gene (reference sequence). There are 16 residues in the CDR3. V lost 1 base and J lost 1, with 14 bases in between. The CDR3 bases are TGCAGTGCTAGAGGAGGTAACCCTGAGTCCTACAATGAGCAGTTCTTC. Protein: CSARGGNPESYNEQFF.

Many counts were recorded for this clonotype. The DNA of the CDR3 is TGTGCCAGCAGTTCCCGTGGGGGACCTCGCTACGAGCAGTACTTC. This encodes CASSSRGGPRYEQYF. The chain has TRBV27 and TRBJ2-7; either TRBD1 or TRBD2 may fit D (5 bases each). Germline loops: CDR1 MNHEY, CDR2 SMNVEV (reference sequence). V was pared by 4 bases and J by 3 bases, with 16 bases between. The CDR3 runs 15 residues.

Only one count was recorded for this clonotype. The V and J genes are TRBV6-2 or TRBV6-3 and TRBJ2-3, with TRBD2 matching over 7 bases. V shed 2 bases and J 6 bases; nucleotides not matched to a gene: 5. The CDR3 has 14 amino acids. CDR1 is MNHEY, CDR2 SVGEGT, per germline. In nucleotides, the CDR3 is TGTGCCAGCAGTTACGGGGGGGGGTTGGATACGCAGTATTTT. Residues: CASSYGGGLDTQYF.

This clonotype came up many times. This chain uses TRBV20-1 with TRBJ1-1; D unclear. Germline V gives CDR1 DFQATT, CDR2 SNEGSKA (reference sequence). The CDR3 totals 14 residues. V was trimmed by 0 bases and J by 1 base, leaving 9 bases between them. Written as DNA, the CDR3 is TGCAGTGCTAGAGATCGGGCAGCGAACACTGAAGCTTTCTTT. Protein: CSARDRAANTEAFF.

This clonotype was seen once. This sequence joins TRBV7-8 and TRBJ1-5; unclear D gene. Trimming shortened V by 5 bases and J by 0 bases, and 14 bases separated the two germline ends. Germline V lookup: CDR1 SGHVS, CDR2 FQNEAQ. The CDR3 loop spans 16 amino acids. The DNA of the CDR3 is TGTGCCAGCAGCCCAAGCCGTACGAGTAGCAATCAGCCCCAGCATTTT. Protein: CASSPSRTSSNQPQHF.

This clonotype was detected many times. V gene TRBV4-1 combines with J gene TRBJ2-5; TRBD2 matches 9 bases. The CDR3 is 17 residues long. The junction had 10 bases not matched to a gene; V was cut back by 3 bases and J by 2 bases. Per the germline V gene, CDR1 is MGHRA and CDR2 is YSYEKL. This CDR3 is CASSQVVAAGGQETQYF. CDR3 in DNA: TGCGCCAGCAGCCAGGTTGTGGCAGCGGGGGGACAAGAGACCCAGTACTTC.

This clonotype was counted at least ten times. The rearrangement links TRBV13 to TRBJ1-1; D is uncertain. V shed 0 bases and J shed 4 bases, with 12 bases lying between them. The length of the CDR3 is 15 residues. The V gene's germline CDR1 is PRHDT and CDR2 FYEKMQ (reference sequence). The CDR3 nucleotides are TGTGCCAGCAGCTTAGGCCCTCGGGGTGCCACTGAAGCTTTCTTT. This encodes CASSLGPRGATEAFF.